The 32 T cell receptor beta chains in this list originate from one sample, sequenced in a study of T-cell reconstitution after alpha-beta-depleted transplantation in children. TCRbeta library preparation incorporated unique molecular identifiers. Using its own MiXCR run on the PCR reads, TCRdb lists one record per CDR3 protein. The sample contains around 90,000 distinct CDR3 sequences, roughly 15% of which appear only once. The sequencing here drew on PBMCs, mostly from graft donor cells, taken 180 days after TCRalphabeta/CD19-depleted stem cell transplant. These receptor sequences come from a male patient under 10 years old who had a stem cell transplant for acute lymphoblastic leukemia, so the T cells may come from the graft donor.

This rearrangement joins TRBV5-1 to TRBJ2-7; 10 bases map to TRBD1. Trimming removed 3 bases from V and 2 bases from J; junction bases left unmatched: 5. Per the germline V gene, CDR1 is SGHRS and CDR2 is YFSETQ. The CDR3 loop spans 15 amino acids. The CDR3 spells CASSSSGTGAYEQYF. The DNA for the CDR3 is TGCGCCAGCAGCTCCTCCGGGACAGGGGCCTACGAGCAGTACTTC.

CDR3 coding DNA: TGTGCCAGCAGTGTCAGGGAGAGCAATCAGCCCCAGCATTTT. Its translation: CASSVRESNQPQHF. The V gene is TRBV2, the J gene TRBJ1-5; weak D call: TRBD1 (5 bases). Germline V gives CDR1 SNHLY, CDR2 FYNNEI. The ends were cut back, 4 bases at V and 1 base at J, with 8 bases in the middle. The CDR3 totals 14 residues. The full variable domain, completed using reference TRBV2 and TRBJ1-5, is EPEVTQTPSHQVTQMGQEVILRCVPISNHLYFYWYRQILGQKVEFLVSFYNNEISEKSEIFDDQFSVERPDGSNFTLKIRSTKLEDSAMYFCASSVRESNQPQHFGDGTRLSIL.

This clonotype was observed a single time. The chain combines TRBV25-1 with TRBJ1-4; D gene uncertain. Germline V gene data show CDR1 as MGHDK and CDR2 as SYGVNS. The CDR3 covers 14 residues. In nucleotides, the CDR3 is TGTGCACCCGCTTGGCGGTCCAATAATGAAAAACTGTTTTTT. Protein: CAPAWRSNNEKLFF.

This clonotype was found a few times. This chain uses TRBV12-3 or TRBV12-4 with TRBJ1-1, with 8 bases aligning to TRBD1. CDR3 length: 14 residues. Losses at the gene ends were 5 bases for V and 6 bases for J; bases not matched to a gene: 8. As DNA, the CDR3 is TGTGCCAGCAGTCCGGGCCCAGGGGGCTCTGAAGCTTTCTTT. This gives the protein CASSPGPGGSEAFF.

The table lists this clonotype with a few counts. The genes are TRBV6-2 or TRBV6-3 and TRBJ1-1; D is unresolved. Germline lookup yields CDR1 MNHEY and CDR2 SVGEGT. This CDR3 is built from 14 residues. V was cut by 6 bases and J by 1 base, with 12 bases left in between. The CDR3 DNA is TGTGCCAGCAGATCTAAACCGGAGAACACTGAAGCTTTCTTT. It specifies CASRSKPENTEAFF.

The chain is built from TRBV5-1 and TRBJ2-7; 7 bases map to TRBD2. V lost 1 base, J lost 0 bases, and 4 bases stayed unmatched. The germline CDR1 and CDR2 sequences are SGHRS and YFSETQ. CDR3 length: 15 amino acids. CDR3 loop: CASSLNLAASYEQYF. The CDR3, as DNA: TGCGCCAGCAGCTTGAACCTAGCGGCCTCCTACGAGCAGTACTTC.

The rearrangement uses TRBV15 and TRBJ2-1; perhaps TRBD1 as D (6 bases). The CDR3 extends over 15 amino acids. Germline V gene lookup returns CDR1 LNHNV and CDR2 YYDKDF (reference sequence). Between the trimmed V and J ends, which lost 0 bases and 9 bases, there was a span of 15 bases. DNA of the CDR3: TGTGCCACCAGCAGAGATCCGACAGGCGAGGCTGAGCAGTTCTTC. Encoded protein: CATSRDPTGEAEQFF.

The V and J genes are TRBV3-1 and TRBJ1-3; a weak D match, TRBD1 (6 bases). CDR1 and CDR2 from the germline V gene are LGHDT and YNNKEL (reference sequence). The V gene lost 0 bases and the J gene lost 4 bases, with 10 bases spanning the gap. The CDR3 spans 15 residues. CDR3 nucleotide sequence: TGTGCCAGCAGCCAAGAGGGGGCGAGGGGAAACACCATATATTTT. This codes for CASSQEGARGNTIYF.

In this sample, this clonotype turned up a few times. This chain links TRBV7-2 with TRBJ2-7; 8 bases line up with TRBD2. CDR3 length: 15 amino acids. CDR1 is SGHTA and CDR2 is FQGNSA in the germline V gene. V lost 4 bases to trimming and J lost 1 base; unmatched junction nucleotides: 6. The CDR3 region is CASSSTGGWSYEQYF. The DNA of the CDR3 is TGTGCCAGCAGCTCCACGGGGGGGTGGTCCTACGAGCAGTACTTC.

The V and J genes are TRBV29-1 and TRBJ2-3; D might be TRBD1 (5 bases). Per the germline V gene, CDR1 is SQVTM and CDR2 is ANQGSEA. The length of the CDR3 is 15 residues. V shed 0 bases and J shed 6 bases, with 16 bases lying between them. The DNA of the CDR3 is TGCAGCGTTGAAGAAGCAGGGTTCTACGTTGATACGCAGTATTTT. Protein sequence: CSVEEAGFYVDTQYF.

V usage is TRBV5-5 and J usage is TRBJ1-2; the D is unclear. The germline V gene has CDR1 SGHKS and CDR2 YYEKEE (reference sequence). The CDR3 is 11 residues long. The germline V and J ends were trimmed by 6 bases and 5 bases, with 8 bases remaining between them. CDR3 nucleotides: TGTGCCAGCACGAGAGGATATGGCTACACCTTC. Amino acids: CASTRGYGYTF.

The chain's CDR3 is CAMIQGPTGNTIYF. In nucleotides, the CDR3 is TGTGCCATGATTCAGGGGCCCACTGGAAACACCATATATTTT. The J gene is TRBJ1-3, the V gene TRBV10-3, with TRBD1 as a possible D gene (6 bases). The CDR3 has 14 residues. Trimming removed 9 bases from V and 2 bases from J, with 14 bases in between. Germline V gene lookup returns CDR1 ENHRY and CDR2 SYGVKD.

The genes are TRBV10-1 and TRBJ2-3; D possibly uses TRBD1 or TRBD2 (6 bases each). V was clipped by 0 bases and J by 6 bases, with 10 bases between them. Per the germline V gene, CDR1 is WNHNN and CDR2 is SYGVQD (reference sequence). CDR3 length: 14 residues. The CDR3 DNA is TGCGCCAGCAGTGAGTCAGGGGGGACGGATACGCAGTATTTT. Translated: CASSESGGTDTQYF.

The chain employs TRBV7-8 and TRBJ2-1; 7 bases are shared with TRBD2. Germline CDR1 and CDR2: SGHVS and FQNEAQ. This CDR3 is 15 amino acids long. J gave up 9 bases and V 5 bases, and 13 bases lay outside the gene matches. The CDR3 DNA reads as TGTGCCAGCAGCCCGGGACTAATTTTTCTGGGTGAGCAGTTCTTC. Its translation: CASSPGLIFLGEQFF.

This clonotype turned up a few times. The chain is built from TRBV20-1 and TRBJ2-2; TRBD2 matches 8 bases. The CDR3 extends over 15 amino acids. Germline CDR1 reads DFQATT; CDR2 reads SNEGSKA (reference sequence). Losses at the gene ends were 3 bases for V and 0 bases for J; bases not matched to a gene: 3. The CDR3 region is CSASTGGPNTGELFF. The CDR3 nucleotides are TGCAGTGCTAGCACGGGGGGGCCGAACACCGGGGAGCTGTTTTTT.

This clonotype was detected ten times or more. The V call is TRBV7-6, the J call TRBJ2-1, with D perhaps TRBD2 (5 bases). Germline CDR1 SGHVS, CDR2 FNYEAQ. This CDR3 contains 19 residues. V was cut by 1 base and J by 6 bases, with 25 bases left in between. The CDR3 loop is CASSLDPGPAGLVVNEQFF. The CDR3 region has the DNA TGTGCCAGCAGCTTAGATCCCGGTCCGGCGGGCCTTGTAGTCAATGAGCAGTTCTTC.

The chain has TRBV12-3 or TRBV12-4 and TRBJ2-2; D is possibly TRBD1 (5 bases). Trimming removed 6 bases at V and 6 bases at J, with 11 bases between. The CDR3 loop spans 13 amino acids. CDR3 sequence reads: CASSPQGSGELFF. CDR3 coding DNA: TGTGCCAGCAGCCCTCAGGGTTCCGGGGAGCTGTTTTTT.

V is TRBV11-2 and J is TRBJ2-5; perhaps TRBD2 as D (6 bases). The CDR3 contains 18 residues. V was trimmed by 7 bases and J by 0 bases, leaving 24 bases between them. CDR1 is SGHAT and CDR2 is FQNNGV in the germline V gene. CDR3 in amino acids: CASNPEGGTGWYQETQYF. The CDR3 DNA sequence: TGTGCCAGCAACCCAGAGGGAGGAACGGGGTGGTACCAAGAGACCCAGTACTTC.

This clonotype was found a few times. The J gene is TRBJ2-7, the V gene TRBV7-2; 11 bases are shared with TRBD1. The germline CDR1 and CDR2 sequences are SGHTA and FQGNSA. The CDR3 consists of 16 residues. V lost 1 base and J lost 2; bases outside the gene matches: 4. The DNA of the CDR3 is TGTGCCAGCAGCTTAGTTGGGACAGGGGGACCCTACGAGCAGTACTTC. As protein: CASSLVGTGGPYEQYF.

This clonotype came up many times. The chain carries TRBV5-1 and TRBJ2-2; TRBD2 aligns across 8 bases. Trimming at V came to 1 base and at J to 2 bases, leaving 7 bases not matched to a gene. There are 17 residues in the CDR3. Germline lookup yields CDR1 SGHRS and CDR2 YFSETQ. CDR3 bases: TGCGCCAGCAGCTTGATTGGTAGCGGGGCCAACACCGGGGAGCTGTTTTTT. Residues: CASSLIGSGANTGELFF.

V is TRBV20-1 and J is TRBJ1-2; 9 positions agree with TRBD1. The germline V gene encodes CDR1 DFQATT and CDR2 SNEGSKA (reference sequence). J gave up 3 bases and V 6 bases, and 11 bases lay outside the gene matches. This CDR3 has 15 amino acids. The CDR3 nucleotides read TGCAGTGCCGAGGTGACCGGACAGGGGTACTATGGCTACACCTTC. It encodes CSAEVTGQGYYGYTF.

This clonotype appeared a few times. The chain has TRBV12-3 or TRBV12-4 and TRBJ1-1; TRBD1 agrees at 7 bases. CDR3 length equals 14 residues. Losses at the gene ends were 6 bases for V and 4 bases for J; bases not matched to a gene: 8. In DNA, the CDR3 is TGTGCCAGCAGCCCGACAGGGAAGAGCACTGAAGCTTTCTTT. This translates into CASSPTGKSTEAFF.

This clonotype was seen a few times. The chain carries TRBV7-2 and TRBJ1-1; TRBD1 might be the D (5 bases). The CDR3 is 14 amino acids. Germline loops: CDR1 SGHTA, CDR2 FQGNSA. The V gene lost 3 bases and the J gene lost 0 bases, with 8 bases spanning the gap. In DNA, the CDR3 is TGTGCCAGCAGCTTCGGGACGGTGAACACTGAAGCTTTCTTT. As protein: CASSFGTVNTEAFF.

This rearrangement joins TRBV19 to TRBJ2-3, with 10 bases matching TRBD2. Germline V gene data show CDR1 as LNHDA and CDR2 as SQIVND (reference sequence). J gave up 6 bases and V 8 bases, and 8 bases lay outside the gene matches. This CDR3 has 14 residues. The CDR3: CASHSGGPGDTQYF. The CDR3 coding sequence is TGTGCCAGTCATAGCGGGGGGCCCGGGGATACGCAGTATTTT.

This clonotype has more than one count but fewer than ten. This sequence joins TRBV19 and TRBJ1-2; no firm D call. This CDR3 contains 14 residues. Germline CDR1 and CDR2: LNHDA and SQIVND (reference sequence). V was shortened by 9 bases and J by 1 base, with 15 bases between the two germline ends. Written as DNA, the CDR3 is TGTGCCAGCACCCCGGCGGGGTATAACTATGGCTACACCTTC. It is translated as CASTPAGYNYGYTF.

This clonotype came up a few times. This chain links TRBV4-2 with TRBJ2-1, with TRBD2 identical over 11 bases. V gave up 0 bases and J gave up 4 bases; unmatched junction bases: 8. This CDR3 is built from 18 residues. Germline V CDR1 and CDR2: LGHNA, YNFKEQ. The CDR3 DNA reads TGTGCCAGCAGCCAAGATGGGTTAGCGGGGGGGACTTACAATGAGCAGTTCTTC. It yields the protein CASSQDGLAGGTYNEQFF.

This clonotype was observed many times. The rearrangement joins TRBV10-1 to TRBJ1-5, with D uncertain. Germline V gives CDR1 WNHNN, CDR2 SYGVQD (reference sequence). V was cut by 6 bases and J by 7 bases, with 13 bases left in between. The CDR3 is made up of 13 amino acids. CDR3 protein: CASRVSGVQPQHF. In DNA form, the CDR3 reads TGCGCCAGCAGGGTATCTGGCGTCCAGCCCCAGCATTTT.

This chain links TRBV20-1 with TRBJ2-1; TRBD2 matches 8 bases. Unmatched junction bases numbered 10, after V lost 5 bases and J lost 4 bases. Germline CDR1 reads DFQATT; CDR2 reads SNEGSKA (reference sequence). The CDR3 consists of 15 residues. The CDR3 here is CSAGDGAGAYNEQFF. For the CDR3, the DNA is TGCAGTGCTGGCGATGGAGCGGGGGCGTACAATGAGCAGTTCTTC.

This sequence joins TRBV12-3 or TRBV12-4 and TRBJ1-1, with D possibly TRBD1 on 5 matching bases. The CDR3 contains 15 residues. With 2 bases removed from V and 4 bases from J, the gap between germline ends came to 14 bases. The CDR3 DNA is TGTGCCAGCAGTTTATTGGAGGGACTGTTCACTGAAGCTTTCTTT. Translating gives CASSLLEGLFTEAFF.

This chain connects TRBV3-1 to TRBJ2-3; 10 bases align to TRBD2. Germline lookup yields CDR1 LGHDT and CDR2 YNNKEL (reference sequence). The CDR3 extends over 15 amino acids. The junction had 0 bases not matched to a gene; V was cut back by 2 bases and J by 1 base. The CDR3 region is CASSQTSGGTDTQYF. CDR3 bases: TGTGCCAGCAGCCAAACTAGCGGGGGCACAGATACGCAGTATTTT.

Of note for this clonotype: The junction does not match germline at one end; this may be a read error. The chain couples TRBV5-1 to TRBJ2-6; TRBD1 might be the D (5 bases). The CDR3 runs to 16 residues. Germline V gene lookup returns CDR1 SGHRS and CDR2 YFSETQ. CDR3 sequence: CASSLPGKTGASVLTF. CDR3 bases: TGCGCCAGCAGCCTGCCAGGGAAAACTGGGGCCAGCGTCCTGACTTTC.

This clonotype was seen ten or more times. The rearrangement uses TRBV10-3 and TRBJ2-3, with D maybe TRBD2 (6 bases). Germline V gives CDR1 ENHRY, CDR2 SYGVKD. The CDR3 is made up of 14 amino acids. V was shortened by 0 bases and J by 5 bases, with 9 bases between the two germline ends. The CDR3 sequence is CAISESNGGDTQYF. Written as DNA, the CDR3 is TGTGCCATCAGTGAGTCGAACGGGGGAGATACGCAGTATTTT.